The present T cell receptor (beta chain) was sequenced within a study of blood T cell repertoires in COVID-19. Study as a whole: Researchers got acute and convalescent COVID-19 samples from the United States, Italy and Spain.

All enrollees were roughly 18 to 90 years old and from some 24 US areas. Recovered status applied to Cohort 3 donors who had two consecutive negative PCRs. It also applied to those with clearance or with symptom resolution. In the original processing: Reference gene primer amplification gave estimated nucleated cell counts. Repertoires were generated with immunoSEQ multiplex PCR, while TCRdb's copy carries only in-frame clones and drops some. V and J calls and clone size come straight from that table; D and trimming were deduced from the DNA. The table shows fewer than 200,000 clones, with around four fifths occurring only once. Germline assignment: CDR1 ENHRY and CDR2 SYGVKD. The V gene end was trimmed by 1 base and the J gene end by 6 bases; junction bases not matched to a gene: 5. The CDR3 totals 16 residues.

The V gene is TRBV10-3, the J gene TRBJ2-1, with 11 bases matching TRBD1. The sequencing sample was made of PBMCs or T cells enriched from blood (not recorded which). This TCR was recovered from a man aged 45-65 years who had recovered from COVID-19. CDR3 nucleotides: TGTGCCATCAGTGAGTGGGGACAGGGGGTTGCCAATGAGCAGTTCTTC. Encoded protein: CAISEWGQGVANEQFF.